Following are 3 T cell receptor beta chains from one sample sequenced in a study of naive and memory T cell subsets (dated 2017 in TCRdb). General study outcomes and caveats: A few larger clonotypes were present in naive repertoires, especially CD8 naive repertoires, and these clonotypes were possibly memory cells re-expressing CD45RA.

These receptors' antigens are unknown. Library construction relied on UMI-ligation and nested PCR. Data came from an Illumina MiSeq. To cover both TRBC1 and TRBC2, the beta constant-region primer consisted of an equimolar mix of two oligonucleotides. The ligated cDNA went through four rounds of PCR with nested alpha and beta constant-region primers together with the SP2 primer. The public reads were quality trimmed at Q25 with fastp and then assembled into clones with MiXCR by TCRdb, keeping productive beta chains. Rows merge per CDR3 protein into single entries with the most common DNA and genes. The sample records around 140,000 distinct CDR3 sequences, 22% of which are singletons. The top ten clones comprise around 0.097% of the sample. Sequencing was done on a sample of naive CD4+ T cells from blood. The meaning of the sample's cell subset or site label: naive T cells, CD45RA high CD27+. The receptors stem from a human donor in good health.

The rearrangement links TRBV3-1 to TRBJ1-3; D unresolved. This CDR3 has 15 amino acids. The germline V and J ends were trimmed by 0 bases and 8 bases, with 14 bases remaining between them. In germline, CDR1 is LGHDT, CDR2 YNNKEL (reference sequence). The CDR3 bases are TGTGCCAGCAGCCAAGAAATAAATCCCAGAGACACCATATATTTT. The encoded protein is CASSQEINPRDTIYF.

This clonotype was observed a few times. The CDR3 protein is CASSSINAYEQYF. The CDR3, as DNA: TGCGCCAGCAGCTCCATTAATGCCTACGAGCAGTACTTC. J is TRBJ2-7 and V is TRBV5-1; no clear D. The CDR3 spans 13 residues. Germline V gene data show CDR1 as SGHRS and CDR2 as YFSETQ. Trimming left V 3 bases short and J 2 bases short, with 9 bases between.

CDR3 in DNA: TGTGCCAGCTCACCAGCGCGGACAGGGGTCTATGGCTACACCTTC. Translating it yields CASSPARTGVYGYTF. This chain connects TRBV18 to TRBJ1-2, with TRBD1 identical over 9 bases. The CDR3 loop spans 15 amino acids. The V segment lost 2 bases and the J segment 4 bases; nucleotides outside the gene matches: 5. In germline, CDR1 is KGHSH, CDR2 LQKENI.